The 29 T cell receptor beta chains reported below all come from one sample, sequenced in a study of read filtering for tumor transcriptome and immune sequencing. From 400 to 450 ng of RNA, a library with molecular barcoded alpha/delta and beta/gamma adaptors was made. Via MiXCR, TCRdb re-called the reads, giving one row per CDR3 protein. Of 40,000 to 50,000 distinct CDR3 sequences detected, around 15% appear once; the ten largest clones hold around 28%. What was sequenced was a population of CD138-negative cells sorted from bone marrow. Every receptor here comes from a donor aged 40 or older with multiple myeloma.

This clonotype was observed at least ten times. The J gene is TRBJ2-3, the V gene TRBV7-2, with D perhaps matching TRBD2 (5 bases). This CDR3 is 11 amino acids long. The germline CDR1 and CDR2 sequences are SGHTA and FQGNSA. V was pared by 3 bases and J by 10 bases, with 8 bases between. CDR3 sequence: CASSLGEAQYF. The CDR3 DNA follows: TGTGCCAGCAGCTTGGGAGAAGCGCAGTATTTT.

This clonotype was detected many times. This chain joins TRBV7-3 and TRBJ2-1, with 14 bases identical to TRBD2. Unmatched junction bases numbered 8, after V lost 2 bases and J lost 8 bases. This CDR3 region has 17 residues. From germline, CDR1 is SGHTA and CDR2 FQGTGA. CDR3 residues: CASSLLGLAGDVDEQFF. CDR3 in DNA: TGTGCCAGCAGCTTATTGGGACTAGCGGGAGATGTCGATGAGCAGTTCTTC. Variable domain in full (rest from reference TRBV7-3 and TRBJ2-1): GAGVSQTPSNKVTEKGKYVELRCDPISGHTALYWYRQSLGQGPEFLIYFQGTGAADDSGLPNDRFFAVRPEGSVSTLKIQRTERGDSAVYLCASSLLGLAGDVDEQFFGPGTRLTVL.

This clonotype was picked up many times. The chain recombines TRBV18 with TRBJ2-3, with a possible D match to TRBD1 (5 bases). Germline CDR1 reads KGHSH; CDR2 reads LQKENI. The CDR3 consists of 14 residues. The V and J ends lost 3 bases and 4 bases respectively, with 11 bases between them. CDR3 DNA sequence: TGTGCCAGCTCACCTGTAGACAGCTCAGATACGCAGTATTTT. Its translation is CASSPVDSSDTQYF.

On this clonotype itself: The likely explanation is a read error, given a far larger clone one base away. J is TRBJ2-1 and V is TRBV6-2 or TRBV6-3, with 14 bases matching TRBD2. The germline CDR1 and CDR2 sequences are MNHEY and SVGEGT. The CDR3 is made up of 17 amino acids. The junction had 14 bases not matched to a gene; V was cut back by 6 bases and J by 10 bases. CDR3 sequence: CASRDPGLAGVVREQFF. The CDR3 DNA reads TGTGCCAGCAGGGACCCGGGACTAGCGGGAGTAGTAAGAGAGCAGTTCTTC.

This clonotype has ten or more counts. The gene calls are TRBV18 and TRBJ2-7, with D possibly TRBD2 on 6 matching bases. The V end lost 0 bases, the J end lost 6 bases, and 15 bases lay between the germline ends. Looked up from germline, CDR1 is KGHSH and CDR2 is LQKENI. The CDR3 extends over 15 amino acids. In DNA form, the CDR3 reads TGTGCCAGCTCACCACCGGGGCAGGGAGGCGGCGAGCAGTACTTC. It encodes CASSPPGQGGGEQYF. Full variable domain (rest looked up from reference TRBV18 and TRBJ2-7): NAGVMQNPRHLVRRRGQEARLRCSPMKGHSHVYWYRQLPEEGLKFMVYLQKENIIDESGMPKERFSAEFPKEGPSILRIQQVVRGDSAAYFCASSPPGQGGGEQYFGPGTRLTVT.

This clonotype was seen ten or more times. The chain employs TRBV7-2 and TRBJ2-2, with D unclear. The V end was cut by 0 bases, the J end by 4 bases, with 9 bases between. The germline CDR1 and CDR2 sequences are SGHTA and FQGNSA. The CDR3 has 15 amino acids. CDR3 DNA sequence: TGTGCCAGCAGCTTAGCTGAGGCGACCACCGGGGAGCTGTTTTTT. Its protein product is CASSLAEATTGELFF.

This clonotype was counted at least ten times. This chain uses TRBV18 with TRBJ1-1; D is ambiguous. The CDR3 runs to 13 residues. CDR1 and CDR2 from the germline V gene are KGHSH and LQKENI. Trimming took off 3 bases at V and 4 bases at J, with 9 bases between the two ends. The CDR3, as DNA: TGTGCCAGCTCACCCTCAAGAAGCACTGAAGCTTTCTTT. Its protein is CASSPSRSTEAFF.

This clonotype was seen only a few times. CDR3 residues: CASSSSYGANVLTF. CDR3 sequence (DNA): TGTGCCAGCAGCTCATCCTATGGGGCCAACGTCCTGACTTTC. V and J are TRBV5-8 and TRBJ2-6, with D unclear. This CDR3 comprises 14 residues. V gave up 3 bases and J gave up 3 bases, with 7 bases separating them. Germline lookup yields CDR1 SGHTS and CDR2 YDEGEE. Drawing the rest from reference TRBV5-8 and TRBJ2-6, the complete variable domain is EAGVTQSPTHLIKTRGQQATLRCSPISGHTSVYWYQQALGLGLQFLLWYDEGEERNRGNFPPRFSGRQFPNYSSELNVNALELEDSALYLCASSSSYGANVLTFGAGSRLTVL.

In this sample, this clonotype turned up many times. The V and J genes are TRBV19 and TRBJ2-2, with 12 bases fitting TRBD2. V lost 2 bases and J lost 12; bases outside the gene matches: 10. Germline CDR1 is LNHDA and CDR2 is SQIVND (reference sequence). There are 16 residues in the CDR3. CDR3 loop: CASSIKPSGRAEQLFF. Here the CDR3 DNA reads TGTGCCAGTAGTATAAAACCTAGCGGGAGGGCCGAGCAGCTGTTTTTT.

This clonotype has only a few counts. A much more abundant neighbour one base away suggests this may be a read error. The CDR3 ends on some other residue instead of the conserved phenylalanine or tryptophan, so this is likely a read error. The rearrangement joins TRBV6-2 or TRBV6-3 to TRBJ1-1; unclear D gene. V lost 3 bases, J lost 1 base, and 9 bases lay in between. The CDR3 has 14 amino acids. Looked up from germline, CDR1 is MNHEY and CDR2 is SVGEGT. This CDR3 reads CASSYLQQNTEAFL. The DNA for the CDR3 is TGTGCCAGCAGTTATTTGCAGCAGAACACTGAAGCTTTCCTT.

Only a few counts were recorded for this clonotype. The V call is TRBV11-2, the J call TRBJ2-5; the D gene is possibly TRBD1 (7 bases). Germline CDR1 reads SGHAT; CDR2 reads FQNNGV. This CDR3 is 15 amino acids long. Trimming took off 3 bases at V and 1 base at J, with 12 bases between the two ends. The CDR3 loop is CASSFRRDSQETQYF. CDR3 DNA: TGTGCCAGCAGCTTTAGGAGGGACAGCCAAGAGACCCAGTACTTC.

This clonotype is medium-sized by share. The rearrangement uses TRBV2 and TRBJ2-1; 10 nucleotides agree with TRBD1. The CDR3 totals 15 residues. V was pared by 6 bases and J by 4 bases, with 6 bases of the junction left unmatched. Germline loops: CDR1 SNHLY, CDR2 FYNNEI. CDR3 loop: CASRDRGGGYNEQFF. In nucleotides, the CDR3 is TGTGCCAGCAGGGACAGGGGGGGAGGATACAATGAGCAGTTCTTC.

This clonotype was detected many times. The chain couples TRBV29-1 to TRBJ1-5; TRBD1 agrees at 7 bases. Germline V gives CDR1 SQVTM, CDR2 ANQGSEA. CDR3 length equals 13 residues. V shed 4 bases and J 2 bases; nucleotides not matched to a gene: 2. CDR3 nucleotides: TGCAGCGTTGGAACAGGGGGCAATCAGCCCCAGCATTTT. It specifies CSVGTGGNQPQHF. The full variable domain, its missing parts supplied by reference TRBV29-1 and TRBJ1-5, is SAVISQKPSRDICQRGTSLTIQCQVDSQVTMMFWYRQQPGQSLTLIATANQGSEATYESGFVIDKFPISRPNLTFSTLTVSNMSPEDSSIYLCSVGTGGNQPQHFGDGTRLSIL.

This clonotype was seen at least ten times. This chain uses TRBV19 with TRBJ1-6, with TRBD1 matching over 8 bases. The CDR3 is 13 amino acids. The germline V gene encodes CDR1 LNHDA and CDR2 SQIVND (reference sequence). V was pared by 10 bases and J by 6 bases, with 5 bases of the junction left unmatched. CDR3 nucleotide sequence: TGTGCCACCCAGGGGGCGGGTAATTCACCCCTCCACTTT. It encodes CATQGAGNSPLHF.

The chain couples TRBV7-3 to TRBJ2-7; D perhaps matches TRBD2 (6 bases). The CDR3 contains 12 residues. V lost 4 bases and J lost 6, with 10 bases in between. Germline V gene lookup returns CDR1 SGHTA and CDR2 FQGTGA. The CDR3 loop is CASSSPGGEQYF. The CDR3 nucleotides are TGTGCCAGCAGCTCGCCCGGGGGCGAGCAGTACTTC.

This clonotype came up many times. V usage is TRBV6-5 and J usage is TRBJ2-3, with 8 bases that match TRBD2. V was pared by 5 bases and J by 2 bases, with 6 bases of the junction left unmatched. Germline assignment: CDR1 MNHEY and CDR2 SVGAGI. This CDR3 is built from 15 residues. Here the CDR3 DNA reads TGTGCCAGCAGTGATCGCGGGAGGAACACAGATACGCAGTATTTT. Translating it yields CASSDRGRNTDTQYF.

This clonotype was found many times. The chain joins TRBV19 to TRBJ1-5; 8 bases are shared with TRBD1. This CDR3 spans 15 amino acids. The ends lost 6 bases at V and 1 base at J; junction bases unmatched: 5. CDR1 LNHDA and CDR2 SQIVND come from the germline V gene (reference sequence). The CDR3: CASRYRDRSNQPQHF. CDR3 sequence (DNA): TGTGCCAGTAGATATCGGGACAGGAGCAATCAGCCCCAGCATTTT.

This clonotype was counted ten times or more. This chain connects TRBV20-1 to TRBJ2-1; TRBD2 matches 9 bases. The CDR3 runs 20 residues. V dropped 5 bases and J dropped 2; count of bases not matched to a gene: 22. Germline lookup yields CDR1 DFQATT and CDR2 SNEGSKA (reference sequence). CDR3 loop: CSALVPGRGGGTSTYNEQFF. CDR3 sequence (DNA): TGCAGTGCTCTCGTCCCGGGCCGTGGGGGGGGGACTAGCACCTACAATGAGCAGTTCTTC.

This clonotype was seen many times. The V and J genes are TRBV3-1 and TRBJ2-7; 8 nucleotides line up with TRBD1. This CDR3 has 14 amino acids. The junction had 8 bases not matched to a gene; V was cut back by 7 bases and J by 3 bases. Per the germline V gene, CDR1 is LGHDT and CDR2 is YNNKEL (reference sequence). CDR3 loop: CASTPRDRYYEQYF. The CDR3 DNA is TGTGCCAGCACCCCCCGGGACAGGTACTACGAGCAGTACTTC.

A single count supports this clonotype. This could be a read error, since a much larger clone is one nucleotide away. V usage is TRBV6-6 and J usage is TRBJ2-1; D may be TRBD2 (5 bases). V shed 5 bases and J shed 9 bases, with 17 bases lying between them. Germline assignment: CDR1 MNHNY and CDR2 SVGAGI (reference sequence). The CDR3 extends over 14 amino acids. CDR3: CASSDEGLMGEQFF. For the CDR3, the DNA is TGTGCCAGCAGTGACGAGGGTTTAATGGGTGAGCAGTTCTTC.

This clonotype was counted many times. The chain carries TRBV12-3 or TRBV12-4 and TRBJ2-1, with a possible D match to TRBD2 (6 bases). Between the trimmed V and J ends, which lost 6 bases and 4 bases, there was a span of 22 bases. The CDR3 is made up of 17 amino acids. As DNA, the CDR3 is TGTGCCAGCAGACCCTCGCGGCAATCGCGGGGTTACAATGAGCAGTTCTTC. Translated, it gives CASRPSRQSRGYNEQFF.

This clonotype showed up many times. The chain combines TRBV20-1 with TRBJ2-2; 12 nucleotides agree with TRBD2. The CDR3 runs to 17 residues. V was clipped by 0 bases and J by 3 bases; unmatched bases: 5. The V gene's germline CDR1 is DFQATT and CDR2 SNEGSKA (reference sequence). The CDR3 DNA sequence: TGCAGTGCTAGAGATCCTAGCGGGAGGGCCGACACCGGGGAGCTGTTTTTT. Its protein product is CSARDPSGRADTGELFF.

This clonotype was observed at least ten times. The CDR3 bases are TGCAGCCCGGGGGGCCGAGGTCAGCCCCAGCATTTT. Protein sequence: CSPGGRGQPQHF. The V call is TRBV20-1, the J call TRBJ1-5, with a possible D match to TRBD1 (6 bases). Germline V gene lookup returns CDR1 DFQATT and CDR2 SNEGSKA (reference sequence). The CDR3 contains 12 residues.

This clonotype was recorded at least ten times. This chain uses TRBV12-3 or TRBV12-4 with TRBJ2-1; the D gene is possibly TRBD1 (6 bases). With 6 bases removed from V and 7 bases from J, the gap between germline ends came to 19 bases. This CDR3 comprises 15 residues. CDR3 sequence reads: CASSKLTGTSNEQFF. The CDR3 bases are TGTGCCAGCAGCAAGCTTACCGGGACAAGTAATGAGCAGTTCTTC.

Many counts were recorded for this clonotype. The chain joins TRBV6-2 or TRBV6-3 to TRBJ1-2, with TRBD1 as a possible D gene (6 bases). The CDR3 runs to 14 residues. In germline, CDR1 is MNHEY, CDR2 SVGEGT. Trimming removed 2 bases from V and 5 bases from J, with 12 bases in between. CDR3 protein: CASSYPTGIYGYTF. The DNA for the CDR3 is TGTGCCAGCAGTTACCCGACAGGAATATATGGCTACACCTTC.

There are many counts of this clonotype. J is TRBJ2-7 and V is TRBV20-1; no clear D. The germline CDR1 and CDR2 sequences are DFQATT and SNEGSKA (reference sequence). The V end lost 3 bases, the J end lost 0 bases, and 9 bases lay between the germline ends. This CDR3 comprises 13 residues. The CDR3 DNA follows: TGCAGTGCTAGTAGAGACTCCTCCTACGAGCAGTACTTC. Its translation: CSASRDSSYEQYF.

Many counts were recorded for this clonotype. The CDR3 DNA follows: TGTGCCAGCAGTCCCGGGGCGGAGGGGCCGGGCACTGAAGCTTTCTTT. Translation: CASSPGAEGPGTEAFF. The chain joins TRBV28 to TRBJ1-1, with D perhaps TRBD1 (5 bases). CDR1 is MDHEN and CDR2 is SYDVKM in the germline V gene. The CDR3 extends over 16 amino acids. The V end lost 5 bases, the J end lost 4 bases, and 20 bases lay between the germline ends.

V gene TRBV4-3 combines with J gene TRBJ1-2; TRBD1 agrees at 8 bases. The CDR3 runs to 15 residues. Trimming removed 2 bases from V and 4 bases from J; junction bases left unmatched: 6. Germline V gene lookup returns CDR1 LGHNA and CDR2 YSLEER. Here the CDR3 DNA reads TGCGCCAGCAGCCAATACCAGGGGGCTGGCTATGGCTACACCTTC. Encoded protein: CASSQYQGAGYGYTF.

At least ten counts were recorded for this clonotype. In DNA form, the CDR3 reads TGTGCCAGCAGAGGAGGCGGGGATACGCAGTATTTT. This translates into CASRGGGDTQYF. The chain employs TRBV7-2 and TRBJ2-3; D is perhaps TRBD2 (5 bases). This CDR3 contains 12 residues. V was trimmed by 6 bases and J by 6 bases, leaving 10 bases between them. Germline lookup yields CDR1 SGHTA and CDR2 FQGNSA. The full variable domain, its missing parts supplied by reference TRBV7-2 and TRBJ2-3, is GAGVSQSPSNKVTEKGKDVELRCDPISGHTALYWYRQSLGQGLEFLIYFQGNSAPDKSGLPSDRFSAERTGGSVSTLTIQRTQQEDSAVYLCASRGGGDTQYFGPGTRLTVL.